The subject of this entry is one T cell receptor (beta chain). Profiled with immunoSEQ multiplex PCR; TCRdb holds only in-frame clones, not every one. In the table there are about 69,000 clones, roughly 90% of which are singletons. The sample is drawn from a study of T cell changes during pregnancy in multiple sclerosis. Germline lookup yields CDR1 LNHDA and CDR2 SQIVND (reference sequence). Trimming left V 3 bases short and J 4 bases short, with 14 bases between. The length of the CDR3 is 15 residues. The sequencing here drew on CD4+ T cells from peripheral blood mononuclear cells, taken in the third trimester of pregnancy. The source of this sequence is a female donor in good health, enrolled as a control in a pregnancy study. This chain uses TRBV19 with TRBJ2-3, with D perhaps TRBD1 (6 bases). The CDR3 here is CASSIKNNRADTQYF. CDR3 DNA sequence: TGTGCCAGTAGTATTAAAAACAACAGGGCAGATACGCAGTATTTT. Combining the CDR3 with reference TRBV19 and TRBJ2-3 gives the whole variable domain DGGITQSPKYLFRKEGQNVTLSCEQNLNHDAMYWYRQDPGQGLRLIYYSQIVNDFQKGDIAEGYSVSREKKESFPLTVTSAQKNPTAFYLCASSIKNNRADTQYFGPGTRLTVL.